Ten or more counts support the clone carrying this T cell receptor beta chain. MiXCR, run by TCRdb on the 5' RACE reads, gives a single entry per CDR3 protein. The sample shows 85,000 to 100,000 distinct CDR3 sequences, roughly 15% of them seen only once. The data stem from a study of T cells of healthy individuals. This TCR derives from a human donor in good health.

This CDR3 is CASSLSRGSSYNEQFF. The DNA for the CDR3 is TGTGCCAGCAGCCTTAGCAGGGGGAGCTCCTACAATGAGCAGTTCTTC. J is TRBJ2-1 and V is TRBV3-1; 7 positions agree with TRBD1. V lost 4 bases to trimming and J lost 0 bases; unmatched junction nucleotides: 6. Germline loops: CDR1 LGHDT, CDR2 YNNKEL (reference sequence). The CDR3 runs to 16 residues.